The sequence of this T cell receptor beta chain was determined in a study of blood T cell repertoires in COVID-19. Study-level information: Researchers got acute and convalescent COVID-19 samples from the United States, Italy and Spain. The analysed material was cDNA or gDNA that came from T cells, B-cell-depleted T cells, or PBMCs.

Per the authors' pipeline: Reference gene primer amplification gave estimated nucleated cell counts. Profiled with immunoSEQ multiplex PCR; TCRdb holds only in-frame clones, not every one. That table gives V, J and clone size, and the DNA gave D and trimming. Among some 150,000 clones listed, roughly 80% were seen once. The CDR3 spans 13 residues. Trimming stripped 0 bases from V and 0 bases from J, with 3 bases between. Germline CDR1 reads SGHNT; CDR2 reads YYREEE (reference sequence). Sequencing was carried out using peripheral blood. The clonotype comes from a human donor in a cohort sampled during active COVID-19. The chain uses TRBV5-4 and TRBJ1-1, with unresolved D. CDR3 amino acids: CASSLAVNTEAFF. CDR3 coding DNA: TGTGCCAGCAGCTTGGCGGTGAACACTGAAGCTTTCTTT.